Following are 23 T cell receptor beta chains from one sample sequenced in a study of blood T cell repertoires in COVID-19. Data came from immunoSEQ multiplex PCR; TCRdb stores just in-frame clones and leaves some out. The table includes about 170,000 clones, about nine tenths detected once. Input material: peripheral blood. The receptor set was obtained from a man aged 18-30 years with COVID-19, enrolled during active disease.

The count of this clone is one. The rearrangement joins TRBV6-2 or TRBV6-3 to TRBJ2-2; D is uncertain. CDR1 and CDR2 from the germline V gene are MNHEY and SVGEGT. The CDR3 has 13 amino acids. Trimming took 0 bases from V and 4 from J, leaving 3 bases between them. In DNA, the CDR3 is TGTGCCAGCAGTTACTCCCGCACCGGGGAGCTGTTTTTT. Its protein is CASSYSRTGELFF.

The chain employs TRBV10-3 and TRBJ2-2; TRBD2 is a possible D gene (5 bases). This CDR3 is 17 amino acids long. Trimming left V 3 bases short and J 3 bases short, with 17 bases between. Germline loops: CDR1 ENHRY, CDR2 SYGVKD. The CDR3 sequence is CAISDPIGGRDTGELFF. CDR3 nucleotides: TGTGCCATCAGTGACCCCATAGGAGGACGAGACACCGGGGAGCTGTTTTTT.

The rearrangement joins TRBV7-9 to TRBJ2-5; a weak D match, TRBD1 (5 bases). Germline lookup yields CDR1 SEHNR and CDR2 FQNEAQ (reference sequence). The CDR3 has 14 residues. V was clipped by 5 bases and J by 2 bases, with 12 bases between them. This CDR3 is CASSHGAVQETQYF. The CDR3 bases are TGTGCCAGCAGCCATGGGGCTGTTCAAGAGACCCAGTACTTC.

The chain carries TRBV19 and TRBJ2-2, with D possibly being TRBD2 (5 bases). Germline CDR1 reads LNHDA; CDR2 reads SQIVND (reference sequence). The CDR3 is 15 amino acids. Trimming took 1 base from V and 5 from J, leaving 11 bases between them. This chain's CDR3 is CASSIGGGGTGELFF. Here the CDR3 DNA reads TGTGCCAGTAGTATAGGAGGCGGAGGAACCGGGGAGCTGTTTTTT.

The J gene is TRBJ1-5, the V gene TRBV6-5, with a weak D call TRBD1 (6 bases). V dropped 2 bases and J dropped 7 bases, with 12 bases sitting between them. CDR3 length: 14 residues. Germline V CDR1 and CDR2: MNHEY, SVGAGI. The CDR3 DNA reads TGTGCCAGCAGTTACGCGCCAGGGGACCAGCCCCAGCATTTT. Translating gives CASSYAPGDQPQHF.

The gene calls are TRBV5-6 and TRBJ2-2, with D perhaps matching TRBD2 (6 bases). Trimming left V 0 bases short and J 9 bases short, with 9 bases between. The CDR3 is made up of 13 amino acids. Germline CDR1 is SGHDT and CDR2 is YYEEEE. In DNA, the CDR3 is TGTGCCAGCAGCTTGGGTCGGGAGTGGGAGCTGTTTTTT. The encoded protein is CASSLGREWELFF.

The gene calls are TRBV28 and TRBJ1-5, with D maybe TRBD1 (5 bases). This CDR3 is built from 15 residues. The V end was cut by 3 bases, the J end by 3 bases, with 12 bases between. The V gene's germline CDR1 is MDHEN and CDR2 SYDVKM. The CDR3 reads CASSFGQGVNQPQHF. Written as DNA, the CDR3 is TGTGCCAGCAGTTTCGGGCAGGGCGTCAATCAGCCCCAGCATTTT. Looking up the rest from reference TRBV28 and TRBJ1-5 gives the full variable domain: DVKVTQSSRYLVKRTGEKVFLECVQDMDHENMFWYRQDPGLGLRLIYFSYDVKMKEKGDIPEGYSVSREKKERFSLILESASTNQTSMYLCASSFGQGVNQPQHFGDGTRLSIL.

V usage is TRBV14 and J usage is TRBJ2-3; maybe TRBD2 (6 bases). This CDR3 contains 14 residues. Between the trimmed V and J ends, which lost 4 bases and 2 bases, there was a span of 10 bases. The germline CDR1 and CDR2 sequences are SGHDN and FVKESK. DNA of the CDR3: TGTGCCAGCAGCCCGACTAGGAACACAGATACGCAGTATTTT. Protein sequence: CASSPTRNTDTQYF.

The chain employs TRBV7-2 and TRBJ2-2; TRBD1 matches 9 bases. The CDR3 covers 15 residues. V gave up 5 bases and J gave up 6 bases; unmatched junction bases: 7. Germline V gene lookup returns CDR1 SGHTA and CDR2 FQGNSA. The CDR3 region is CASSLGTGLAGELFF. The CDR3 region has the DNA TGTGCCAGCAGCCTCGGGACAGGGCTAGCCGGGGAGCTGTTTTTT.

The chain recombines TRBV5-1 with TRBJ2-7; TRBD2 matches at 11 bases. The germline V gene has CDR1 SGHRS and CDR2 YFSETQ. This CDR3 contains 14 residues. Trimming took 4 bases from V and 2 from J; bases not matched to a gene: 2. The CDR3 sequence: CASSVTSGTYEQYF. The CDR3 coding sequence is TGCGCCAGCAGCGTGACTAGCGGGACCTACGAGCAGTACTTC.

V gene TRBV7-2 combines with J gene TRBJ2-1; 7 nucleotides line up with TRBD1. V dropped 3 bases and J dropped 0; count of bases not matched to a gene: 5. The CDR3 runs to 16 residues. From germline, CDR1 is SGHTA and CDR2 FQGNSA. CDR3 bases: TGTGCCAGCAGCTTCGACAGGGCTGGCTCCTACAATGAGCAGTTCTTC. Protein product: CASSFDRAGSYNEQFF.

This chain's CDR3 is CATRDRYNYGYTF. CDR3 nucleotide sequence: TGTGCCACTCGGGACAGGTATAACTATGGCTACACCTTC. The chain uses TRBV24-1 and TRBJ1-2; 8 bases map to TRBD1. This CDR3 spans 13 amino acids. CDR1 is KGHDR, CDR2 SFDVKD, per germline. V was pared by 10 bases and J by 1 base, with 4 bases of the junction left unmatched.

This chain connects TRBV28 to TRBJ2-3, with 8 positions matching TRBD2. The CDR3 has 22 residues. V shed 3 bases and J 4 bases; nucleotides not matched to a gene: 27. In germline, CDR1 is MDHEN, CDR2 SYDVKM. The CDR3: CASSFSIVLREGPKGAADTQYF. CDR3 coding DNA: TGTGCCAGCAGTTTTTCTATAGTCCTCCGGGAGGGCCCTAAGGGCGCTGCAGATACGCAGTATTTT.

Only one count was recorded for this clone. This sequence joins TRBV5-1 and TRBJ2-1, with 9 bases fitting TRBD1. The CDR3 sequence is 14 residues long. The V gene end was trimmed by 4 bases and the J gene end by 5 bases; junction bases not matched to a gene: 4. Germline CDR1 reads SGHRS; CDR2 reads YFSETQ. The CDR3: CASSLTGGNNEQFF. The CDR3, as DNA: TGCGCCAGCAGCCTGACAGGGGGAAACAATGAGCAGTTCTTC. The full variable domain, in which reference TRBV5-1 and TRBJ2-1 provide the parts outside the CDR3, is KAGVTQTPRYLIKTRGQQVTLSCSPISGHRSVSWYQQTPGQGLQFLFEYFSETQRNKGNFPGRFSGRQFSNSRSEMNVSTLELGDSALYLCASSLTGGNNEQFFGPGTRLTVL.

V and J are TRBV5-6 and TRBJ2-1; perhaps TRBD1 as D (5 bases). This CDR3 region has 12 residues. Trimming stripped 2 bases from V and 6 bases from J, with 6 bases between. Germline CDR1 SGHDT, CDR2 YYEEEE. DNA of the CDR3: TGTGCCAGCAGCTTCAGGGTCAATGAGCAGTTCTTC. This sequence encodes CASSFRVNEQFF.

This clone occurred a few times. The rearrangement links TRBV5-6 to TRBJ2-5, with 9 bases lining up with TRBD1. The V gene end was trimmed by 0 bases and the J gene end by 2 bases; junction bases not matched to a gene: 2. CDR1 and CDR2 (germline): SGHDT, YYEEEE. The CDR3 extends over 15 amino acids. The CDR3 coding sequence is TGTGCCAGCAGCTTGGGGACAGGGGTTCAAGAGACCCAGTACTTC. It codes for CASSLGTGVQETQYF.

This clone occurred once. At one end, the junction sequence differs from germline, possibly due to a read error. J is TRBJ2-1 and V is TRBV7-7; 7 positions match TRBD1. Germline CDR1 reads SSHAT; CDR2 reads FNYEAQ (reference sequence). The CDR3 has 12 residues. CDR3 DNA: TGTGCTAGCAGCGGACAGGCCACGAGGCTGTTCTTC. It codes for CASSGQATRLFF.

The chain carries TRBV30 and TRBJ2-7, with TRBD1 matching 7 bases. CDR1 and CDR2 (germline): GTSNPN, SVGIG (reference sequence). J gave up 6 bases and V 2 bases, and 10 bases lay outside the gene matches. The CDR3 is 14 residues long. The CDR3 coding sequence is TGTGCCTGGAGTACGGAGACAGGGCCCCTCGAGCAGTACTTC. Translating it yields CAWSTETGPLEQYF.

The DNA of the CDR3 is TGTGCCAGCAGCTTAAGGGGAGCTCTCTACAATGAGCAGTTCTTC. Its translation is CASSLRGALYNEQFF. This chain links TRBV7-3 with TRBJ2-1, with a possible D match to TRBD2 (5 bases). Germline V CDR1 and CDR2: SGHTA, FQGTGA. V gave up 1 base and J gave up 3 bases, with 10 bases separating them. The CDR3 extends over 15 amino acids.

The rearrangement joins TRBV3-1 (or the pseudogene TRBV3-2) to TRBJ2-7, with 9 positions matching TRBD2. The CDR3 is made up of 14 amino acids. J gave up 1 base and V 4 bases, and 2 bases lay outside the gene matches. Germline loops: CDR1 LGHDT, CDR2 YNNKEL (reference sequence). The CDR3 DNA follows: TGTGCCAGCAGCCCGACTAGCGGATCCTACGAGCAGTACTTC. As protein: CASSPTSGSYEQYF.

This rearrangement joins TRBV25-1 to TRBJ1-1, with D uncertain. V was clipped by 5 bases and J by 4 bases, with 11 bases between them. The germline V gene has CDR1 MGHDK and CDR2 SYGVNS. CDR3 length: 13 residues. This CDR3 reads CASSTFGGTEAFF. The CDR3 DNA sequence: TGTGCCAGCAGTACCTTCGGCGGCACTGAAGCTTTCTTT. Together with reference TRBV25-1 and TRBJ1-1, the CDR3 gives the full variable domain: EADIYQTPRYLVIGTGKKITLECSQTMGHDKMYWYQQDPGMELHLIHYSYGVNSTEKGDLSSESTVSRIRTEHFPLTLESARPSHTSQYLCASSTFGGTEAFFGQGTRLTVV.

The rearrangement uses TRBV7-2 and TRBJ1-2; 10 nucleotides agree with TRBD1. J was trimmed by 9 bases and V by 5 bases; bases with no gene match: 21. Germline values: CDR1 SGHTA, CDR2 FQGNSA. The CDR3 sequence is 18 residues long. CDR3 nucleotide sequence: TGTGCCAGCAGCCATACACCCGGGACAGGGGCCCGGCCCCGAAGCTACACCTTC. Translation gives CASSHTPGTGARPRSYTF.

V is TRBV21-1 and J is TRBJ1-1; TRBD1 is taken as the D call from the table, unchecked against the DNA. TRBV21-1 is an annotated pseudogene. This CDR3 has 15 residues. The CDR3 loop is CASRVFRVENTEAFF. The DNA for the CDR3 is TGTGCCAGCAGAGTTTTCAGGGTTGAGAACACTGAAGCTTTCTTT.